The next 4 T cell receptor beta chains were all read from a single sample in a study of T cells after yellow fever vaccination. TCRdb reprocessed the 5' RACE reads with MiXCR, giving one entry per CDR3 protein. Among a few hundred thousand distinct CDR3 sequences listed, about 10% were seen once. The input for sequencing was CD4+ T cells sorted from PBMCs, taken 5 days after the yellow fever booster vaccination. Every receptor here comes from a young man who received the YFV17D yellow fever vaccine.

This clonotype has a handful of counts. The chain employs TRBV4-3 and TRBJ2-4; D is unclear. This CDR3 region has 14 residues. Trimming stripped 1 base from V and 5 bases from J, with 9 bases between. CDR1 is LGHNA, CDR2 YSLEER, per germline. The CDR3 DNA is TGCGCCAGCAGCCAAGCACCAGGTGAAAACATTCAGTACTTC. It translates to CASSQAPGENIQYF.

This clonotype was detected ten times or more. This rearrangement joins TRBV7-2 to TRBJ2-3; a possible D gene is TRBD2 (7 bases). Germline V gives CDR1 SGHTA, CDR2 FQGNSA. The CDR3 sequence is 17 residues long. V lost 1 base to trimming and J lost 8 bases, with 22 bases between them. The CDR3 loop reads CASSLGPGGPLTGTQYF. In nucleotides, the CDR3 is TGTGCCAGCAGCTTAGGGCCGGGGGGCCCCCTCACGGGTACGCAGTATTTT.

The sample holds many counts of this clonotype. The V gene is TRBV11-2, the J gene TRBJ1-5; the D is unclear. The CDR3 length is 16 residues. Germline V CDR1 and CDR2: SGHAT, FQNNGV. Trimming took 1 base from V and 1 from J, leaving 11 bases between them. The CDR3 region has the DNA TGTGCCAGCAGCTTAGGGGTCGGCGGGAGCAATCAGCCCCAGCATTTT. Its protein is CASSLGVGGSNQPQHF.

This clonotype was picked up many times. V gene TRBV20-1 combines with J gene TRBJ2-3, with TRBD2 matching over 11 bases. This CDR3 is built from 13 residues. Losses at the gene ends were 3 bases for V and 7 bases for J; bases not matched to a gene: 3. Germline loops: CDR1 DFQATT, CDR2 SNEGSKA (reference sequence). The CDR3 bases are TGCAGTGCTAGTAGCGGGGGGGTATATACGCAGTATTTT. This encodes CSASSGGVYTQYF.